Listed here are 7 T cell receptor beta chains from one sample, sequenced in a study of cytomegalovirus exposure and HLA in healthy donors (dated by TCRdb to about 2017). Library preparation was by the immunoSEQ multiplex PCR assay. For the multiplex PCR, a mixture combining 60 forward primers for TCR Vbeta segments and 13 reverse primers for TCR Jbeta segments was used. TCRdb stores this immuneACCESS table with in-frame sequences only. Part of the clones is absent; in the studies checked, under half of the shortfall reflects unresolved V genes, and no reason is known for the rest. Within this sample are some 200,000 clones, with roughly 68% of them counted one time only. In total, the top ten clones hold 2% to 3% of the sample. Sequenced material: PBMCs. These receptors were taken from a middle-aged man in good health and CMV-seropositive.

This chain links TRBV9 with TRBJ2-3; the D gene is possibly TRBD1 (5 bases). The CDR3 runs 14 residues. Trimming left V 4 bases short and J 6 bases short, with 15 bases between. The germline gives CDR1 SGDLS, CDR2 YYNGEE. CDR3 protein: CASSPQGRPDTQYF. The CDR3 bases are TGTGCCAGCAGCCCTCAGGGCCGGCCGGATACGCAGTATTTT.

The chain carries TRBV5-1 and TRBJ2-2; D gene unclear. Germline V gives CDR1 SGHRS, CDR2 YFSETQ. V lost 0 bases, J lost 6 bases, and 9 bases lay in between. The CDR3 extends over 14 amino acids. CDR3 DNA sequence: TGCGCCAGCAGCTTGGAACCCTCGGCCGGGGAGCTGTTTTTT. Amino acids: CASSLEPSAGELFF.

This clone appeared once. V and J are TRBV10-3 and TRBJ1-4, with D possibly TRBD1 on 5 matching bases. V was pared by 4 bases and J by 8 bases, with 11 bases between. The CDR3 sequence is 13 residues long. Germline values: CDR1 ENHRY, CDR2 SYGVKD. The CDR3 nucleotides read TGTGCCATCAGTGGTGGGGCGGCGGAAAAACTGTTTTTT. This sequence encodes CAISGGAAEKLFF.

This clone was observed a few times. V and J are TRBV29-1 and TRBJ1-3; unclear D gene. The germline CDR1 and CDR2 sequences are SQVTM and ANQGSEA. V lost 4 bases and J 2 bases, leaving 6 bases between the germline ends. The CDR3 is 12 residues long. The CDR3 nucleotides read TGCAGCGTTGTTGTAGCTGGAAACACCATATATTTT. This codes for CSVVVAGNTIYF.

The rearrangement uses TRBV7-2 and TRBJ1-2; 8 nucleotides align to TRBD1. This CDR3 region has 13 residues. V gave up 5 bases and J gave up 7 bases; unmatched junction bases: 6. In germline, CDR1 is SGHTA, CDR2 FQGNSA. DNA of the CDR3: TGTGCCAGCAGCCCACAGGGGGGGCTTGGCTACACCTTC. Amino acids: CASSPQGGLGYTF.

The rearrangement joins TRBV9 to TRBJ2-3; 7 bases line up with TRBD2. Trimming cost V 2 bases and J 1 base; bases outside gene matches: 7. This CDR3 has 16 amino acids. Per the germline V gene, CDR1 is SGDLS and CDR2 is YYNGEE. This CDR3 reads CASSVGGGMGTDTQYF. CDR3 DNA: TGTGCCAGCAGCGTTGGGGGAGGGATGGGCACAGATACGCAGTATTTT. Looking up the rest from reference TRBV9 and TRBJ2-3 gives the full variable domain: DSGVTQTPKHLITATGQRVTLRCSPRSGDLSVYWYQQSLDQGLQFLIQYYNGEERAKGNILERFSAQQFPDLHSELNLSSLELGDSALYFCASSVGGGMGTDTQYFGPGTRLTVL.

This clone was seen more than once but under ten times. As DNA, the CDR3 is TGTGCCAGCGGCCTCGGGGGTTTTACTGAAGCTTTCTTT. Protein product: CASGLGGFTEAFF. This sequence joins TRBV2 and TRBJ1-1, with D possibly being TRBD1 (5 bases). This CDR3 has 13 amino acids. CDR1 SNHLY and CDR2 FYNNEI come from the germline V gene. Trimming left V 8 bases short and J 5 bases short, with 15 bases between.